This section outlines one T cell receptor beta chain sequence together with its context. No antigen is known for it. This sample is part of a study of T cell responses to AZD1222 COVID-19 vaccine. Points from the study as a whole: Donors skewed white British and female; clonal diversity was possibly underestimated. Spike-specific TCR breadth rose after two AZD1222 doses, and depth rose as well. Reports say nearly half of spike-specific TCRs go after unmutated variant regions.

The table came from immunoSEQ multiplex PCR; TCRdb's copy has only in-frame clones and leaves some out. The profile covers about 150,000 clones, with over 85% appearing a single time and roughly 1.5% taken by the ten largest. Germline loops: CDR1 SGDLS, CDR2 YYNGEE. After removal of 4 bases from V and 0 bases from J, the junction contained 3 bases not matched to a gene. The CDR3 runs to 14 residues. The sample was peripheral blood, taken on day 0 of AZD1222 vaccination. The chain uses TRBV9 and TRBJ1-2, with 7 bases fitting TRBD1. The source of this sequence is an adult in good health. Written as DNA, the CDR3 is TGTGCCAGCAGCCCGGGACAGTCTAACTATGGCTACACCTTC. It yields the protein CASSPGQSNYGYTF.